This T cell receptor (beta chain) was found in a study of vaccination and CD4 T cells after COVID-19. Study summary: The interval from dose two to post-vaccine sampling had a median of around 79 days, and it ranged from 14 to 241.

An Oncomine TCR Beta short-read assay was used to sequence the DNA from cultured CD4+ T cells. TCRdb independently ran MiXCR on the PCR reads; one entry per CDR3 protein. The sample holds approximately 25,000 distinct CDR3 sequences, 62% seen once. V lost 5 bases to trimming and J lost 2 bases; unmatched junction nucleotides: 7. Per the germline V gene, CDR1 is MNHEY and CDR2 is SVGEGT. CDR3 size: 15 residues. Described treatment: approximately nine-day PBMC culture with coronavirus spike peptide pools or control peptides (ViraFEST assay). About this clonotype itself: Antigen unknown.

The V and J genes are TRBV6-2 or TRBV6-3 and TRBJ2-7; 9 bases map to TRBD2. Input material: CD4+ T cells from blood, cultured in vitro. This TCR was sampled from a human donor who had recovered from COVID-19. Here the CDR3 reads CASSPPLAGTYEQYF. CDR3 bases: TGTGCCAGCAGTCCCCCGCTAGCGGGGACCTACGAGCAGTACTTC.